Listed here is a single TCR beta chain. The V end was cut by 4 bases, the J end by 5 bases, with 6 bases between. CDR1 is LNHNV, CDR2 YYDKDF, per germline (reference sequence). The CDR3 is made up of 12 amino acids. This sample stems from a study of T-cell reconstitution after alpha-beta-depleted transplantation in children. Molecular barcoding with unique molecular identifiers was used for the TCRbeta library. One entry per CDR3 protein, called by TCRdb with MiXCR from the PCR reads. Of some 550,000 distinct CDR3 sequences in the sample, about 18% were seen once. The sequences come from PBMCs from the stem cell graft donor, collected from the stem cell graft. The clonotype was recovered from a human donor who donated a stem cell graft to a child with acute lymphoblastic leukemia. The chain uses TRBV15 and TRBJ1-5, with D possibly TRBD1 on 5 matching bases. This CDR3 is CATSTGYQPQHF. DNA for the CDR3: TGTGCCACCAGCACAGGGTATCAGCCCCAGCATTTT. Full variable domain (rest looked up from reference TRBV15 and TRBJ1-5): DAMVIQNPRYQVTQFGKPVTLSCSQTLNHNVMYWYQQKSSQAPKLLFHYYDKDFNNEADTPDNFQSRRPNTSFCFLDIRSPGLGDTAMYLCATSTGYQPQHFGDGTRLSIL.